Listed here is a single T cell receptor beta chain. Time point indicated: peripheral blood 6 weeks after treatment start. Urothelial carcinoma affected the patients, and it was locally advanced or metastatic. CDR1 and CDR2 from the germline V gene are SGHVS and FNYEAQ. Losses at the gene ends were 2 bases for V and 4 bases for J; bases not matched to a gene: 3. The CDR3 is 14 amino acids. The assay was immunoSEQ multiplex PCR, and TCRdb's table has in-frame clones only and misses some. The sample contains about 41,000 clones, approximately 85% of which appear only once. The sample comes from a study of PD-L1 blockade in urothelial cancer. Study background: Blood drawn 3 weeks (second dose) and 6 weeks after treatment start was analyzed.

This TCR derives from a man between 65 and 85 years old with urothelial cancer. The source was PBMCs, collected around atezolizumab (anti-PD-L1) treatment. V and J are TRBV7-6 and TRBJ2-5, with TRBD2 matching 8 bases. Here the CDR3 reads CASSLFAGGETQYF. CDR3 coding DNA: TGTGCCAGCAGCTTATTTGCGGGGGGAGAGACCCAGTACTTC.